The 27 T cell receptor beta chains presented below share a single source sample, sequenced in a study of cytomegalovirus exposure and HLA in healthy donors. Primers: 60 Vbeta forward and 13 Jbeta reverse. The table came from immunoSEQ multiplex PCR; TCRdb's copy has only in-frame clones and leaves some out. The sample has about 190,000 clones, 87% seen once. The sequenced sample was PBMCs. The source of these receptors is a man younger than 40 in good health and CMV-seronegative.

This chain connects TRBV28 to TRBJ2-7; TRBD1 aligns across 8 bases. J gave up 5 bases and V 4 bases, and 4 bases lay outside the gene matches. The germline gives CDR1 MDHEN, CDR2 SYDVKM. This CDR3 comprises 13 residues. CDR3 region: CASSSGQADEQYF. The CDR3 coding sequence is TGTGCCAGCAGTTCGGGACAGGCGGACGAGCAGTACTTC.

V gene TRBV28 combines with J gene TRBJ1-2; D may be TRBD1 (6 bases). This CDR3 is built from 14 residues. The V gene lost 1 base and the J gene lost 3 bases, with 9 bases spanning the gap. Germline V gene lookup returns CDR1 MDHEN and CDR2 SYDVKM. CDR3 sequence reads: CASSLLSGDYGYTF. The CDR3 region has the DNA TGTGCCAGCAGTTTATTGTCAGGGGACTATGGCTACACCTTC.

This chain joins TRBV4-2 and TRBJ2-7; 7 bases match TRBD1. The germline gives CDR1 LGHNA, CDR2 YNFKEQ. The junction had 4 bases not matched to a gene; V was cut back by 2 bases and J by 3 bases. The CDR3 length is 14 residues. In DNA form, the CDR3 reads TGTGCCAGCAGCCAACTAAACAGGGGCTACGAGCAGTACTTC. As protein: CASSQLNRGYEQYF.

This sequence joins TRBV4-2 and TRBJ2-5; D is possibly TRBD2 (6 bases). The V end was cut by 1 base, the J end by 11 bases, with 17 bases between. The germline V gene has CDR1 LGHNA and CDR2 YNFKEQ. The CDR3 spans 14 residues. In DNA form, the CDR3 reads TGTGCCAGCAGCCAAGTGCGGGGTACTAAGGAGCAGTACTTC. Protein sequence: CASSQVRGTKEQYF.

This rearrangement joins TRBV25-1 to TRBJ2-5; TRBD2 matches at 9 bases. The J call may be in error: the DNA end matches TRBJ2-7 better. This CDR3 has 13 amino acids. Germline values: CDR1 MGHDK, CDR2 SYGVNS. CDR3 nucleotides: TGTGCCAGCAGCCCCGGCGGGAGGGGCGAGCAGTACTTC. This sequence encodes CASSPGGRGEQYF.

The V call is TRBV19, the J call TRBJ1-1; unclear D gene. V was trimmed by 10 bases and J by 7 bases, leaving 7 bases between them. The V gene's germline CDR1 is LNHDA and CDR2 SQIVND (reference sequence). CDR3 length equals 9 residues. The CDR3 loop is CAKHYEAFF. CDR3 DNA: TGTGCCAAACATTATGAAGCTTTCTTT.

This rearrangement joins TRBV28 to TRBJ1-1; perhaps TRBD1 as D (5 bases). The germline CDR1 and CDR2 sequences are MDHEN and SYDVKM. The CDR3 loop spans 15 amino acids. The V end lost 5 bases, the J end lost 4 bases, and 17 bases lay between the germline ends. The CDR3 nucleotides are TGTGCCAGCAGTCCCGGGGGGAGACGGGGCACTGAAGCTTTCTTT. The encoded protein is CASSPGGRRGTEAFF.

The sample holds a few counts of this clone. This chain uses TRBV6-6 with TRBJ1-2; TRBD1 is a possible D gene (6 bases). Trimming took 6 bases from V and 7 from J, leaving 18 bases between them. The CDR3 length is 14 residues. Per the germline V gene, CDR1 is MNHNY and CDR2 is SVGAGI (reference sequence). The CDR3 DNA follows: TGTGCCAGCAGCCCACAGGGCACCACCACTGGCTACACCTTC. This translates into CASSPQGTTTGYTF.

The chain joins TRBV19 to TRBJ1-2; D is unclear. CDR3 length: 15 amino acids. Germline-derived CDR1 and CDR2 are LNHDA and SQIVND (reference sequence). Trimming cost V 3 bases and J 6 bases, with 17 bases left between them. DNA of the CDR3: TGTGCCAGTAGTATCCTCTGGGCAGGCGCTGATGGCTACACCTTC. Its protein is CASSILWAGADGYTF.

This sequence joins TRBV11-2 and TRBJ2-1; 7 bases match TRBD1. In germline, CDR1 is SGHAT, CDR2 FQNNGV. The CDR3 is made up of 15 amino acids. Trimming at V came to 4 bases and at J to 7 bases, leaving 10 bases not matched to a gene. CDR3 protein: CASSSRQGPGNEQFF. The DNA of the CDR3 is TGTGCCAGCAGCTCGAGACAGGGTCCTGGAAATGAGCAGTTCTTC.

This chain joins TRBV6-1 and TRBJ2-1; D is possibly TRBD1 (5 bases). CDR1 and CDR2 from the germline V gene are MNHNS and SASEGT. Trimming left V 1 base short and J 8 bases short, with 12 bases between. The CDR3 sequence is 14 residues long. DNA for the CDR3: TGTGCCAGCAGTGAAGTCCAGGGTACCGATGAGCAGTTCTTC. Translating gives CASSEVQGTDEQFF.

This clone has just one count. The CDR3 DNA is TGTGCCAGCAGGTCTAGCGGGAGCCGGTACAATGAGCAGTTCTTC. As protein: CASRSSGSRYNEQFF. The chain combines TRBV7-6 with TRBJ2-1, with 10 bases that match TRBD2. V shed 6 bases and J 4 bases; nucleotides not matched to a gene: 6. CDR3 length: 15 amino acids. Germline V gene sequence: CDR1 SGHVS, CDR2 FNYEAQ.

The rearrangement uses TRBV7-2 and TRBJ1-2; D is ambiguous. This CDR3 has 14 amino acids. Germline V gives CDR1 SGHTA, CDR2 FQGNSA. The germline V and J ends were trimmed by 5 bases and 2 bases, with 12 bases remaining between them. CDR3 sequence reads: CASSPDPRNYGYTF. The CDR3, as DNA: TGTGCCAGCAGCCCCGACCCCAGGAACTATGGCTACACCTTC.

This sequence joins TRBV5-1 and TRBJ2-3; 8 nucleotides line up with TRBD1. Germline V gives CDR1 SGHRS, CDR2 YFSETQ. The trim removed 0 bases at V and 1 base at J, leaving 7 bases unmatched. CDR3 size: 17 residues. CDR3 bases: TGCGCCAGCAGCTTGGGCCCGACAGGGGCCGGCACAGATACGCAGTATTTT. Protein sequence: CASSLGPTGAGTDTQYF.

The rearrangement joins TRBV7-9 to TRBJ1-5; tentative D call: TRBD1 (5 bases). Germline V gene data show CDR1 as SEHNR and CDR2 as FQNEAQ (reference sequence). The CDR3 length is 12 residues. V lost 2 bases, J lost 6 bases, and 5 bases lay in between. This chain's CDR3 is CASSLQGQPQHF. As DNA, the CDR3 is TGTGCCAGCAGCTTACAGGGTCAGCCCCAGCATTTT.

This sequence joins TRBV7-9 and TRBJ1-6; D remains ambiguous. CDR1 and CDR2 from the germline V gene are SEHNR and FQNEAQ (reference sequence). This CDR3 is built from 17 residues. Trimming shortened V by 5 bases and J by 8 bases, and 22 bases separated the two germline ends. The DNA for the CDR3 is TGTGCCAGCAGCAACCCCGAGGGAGGGTCCGGGGATTCACCCCTCCACTTT. Translating it yields CASSNPEGGSGDSPLHF.

The J gene is TRBJ2-7, the V gene TRBV5-6; 7 bases line up with TRBD2. The CDR3 is made up of 13 amino acids. Germline loops: CDR1 SGHDT, CDR2 YYEEEE. V lost 4 bases to trimming and J lost 7 bases; unmatched junction nucleotides: 8. CDR3 DNA sequence: TGTGCCAGCAGCCAGCGGGACCGTGGGGAGCAGTACTTC. It specifies CASSQRDRGEQYF.

CDR3 protein: CASRGQINSPLHF. CDR3 DNA sequence: TGTGCCAGCAGAGGACAGATCAATTCACCCCTCCACTTT. The rearrangement links TRBV6-5 to TRBJ1-6; D might be TRBD1 (6 bases). The CDR3 is made up of 13 amino acids. Trimming left V 6 bases short and J 7 bases short, with 10 bases between. CDR1 and CDR2 (germline): MNHEY, SVGAGI.

The CDR3 DNA reads as TGTGCCAGCAGCCAAGCGCAGGGGAGATTCCCGGGGGAGCAGTACTTC. Residues: CASSQAQGRFPGEQYF. The rearrangement links TRBV14 to TRBJ2-7; D perhaps matches TRBD1 (6 bases). Trimming stripped 1 base from V and 7 bases from J, with 20 bases between. The V gene's germline CDR1 is SGHDN and CDR2 FVKESK. The CDR3 has 16 residues.

The chain links TRBV18 to TRBJ2-1; D might be TRBD2 (6 bases). CDR1 and CDR2 (germline): KGHSH, LQKENI. V lost 0 bases to trimming and J lost 10 bases, with 10 bases between them. The CDR3 length is 13 residues. The CDR3, as DNA: TGTGCCAGCTCACCACCGGCGGAGGGAGAGCAGTTCTTC. Its translation is CASSPPAEGEQFF.

The sample holds a few counts of this clone. The chain has TRBV4-2 and TRBJ2-1, with D tentatively TRBD2 (6 bases). Trimming left V 0 bases short and J 8 bases short, with 14 bases between. CDR1 is LGHNA and CDR2 is YNFKEQ in the germline V gene. The CDR3 is 15 amino acids. The CDR3 protein is CASSQDTAGGDEQFF. The CDR3 DNA reads as TGTGCCAGCAGCCAAGATACGGCCGGGGGAGATGAGCAGTTCTTC.

The chain links TRBV28 to TRBJ1-5; 7 positions match TRBD1. With 8 bases clipped from V and 7 bases from J, the junction kept 11 bases outside the gene matches. Germline lookup yields CDR1 MDHEN and CDR2 SYDVKM. The CDR3 has 14 residues. CDR3 coding DNA: TGTGCCAGCTGGCGCCTAGGGGGCGGACAGCCCCAGCATTTT. It specifies CASWRLGGGQPQHF.

In this sample, this clone turned up once. The chain links TRBV9 to TRBJ2-3; D may be TRBD1 (5 bases). Trimming stripped 3 bases from V and 0 bases from J, with 20 bases between. This CDR3 is built from 18 residues. CDR1 SGDLS and CDR2 YYNGEE come from the germline V gene. CDR3 DNA: TGTGCCAGCAGCGGGATCGTCCGTCCGGACATCAGCACAGATACGCAGTATTTT. Its translation is CASSGIVRPDISTDTQYF.

The V gene is TRBV6-5, the J gene TRBJ1-2; 10 bases agree with TRBD1. With 11 bases clipped from V and 2 bases from J, the junction kept 11 bases outside the gene matches. In germline, CDR1 is MNHEY, CDR2 SVGAGI. The CDR3 sequence is 15 residues long. CDR3: CAVTRGQGPNYGYTF. DNA for the CDR3: TGTGCCGTAACCCGGGGACAGGGGCCAAACTATGGCTACACCTTC.

The genes are TRBV18 and TRBJ2-1; 14 bases are shared with TRBD2. V shed 5 bases and J 5 bases; nucleotides not matched to a gene: 5. Germline CDR1 KGHSH, CDR2 LQKENI. This CDR3 has 16 amino acids. CDR3 residues: CASSTQGLAGDNEQFF. CDR3 coding DNA: TGTGCCAGCTCAACCCAGGGACTAGCGGGGGACAATGAGCAGTTCTTC.

The chain has TRBV7-9 and TRBJ2-3; D uncertain. V was trimmed by 2 bases and J by 4 bases, leaving 10 bases between them. There are 14 residues in the CDR3. Germline V gives CDR1 SEHNR, CDR2 FQNEAQ (reference sequence). The CDR3 here is CASSLRVAADTQYF. The CDR3, as DNA: TGTGCCAGCAGCTTACGGGTTGCGGCAGATACGCAGTATTTT.

This clone has just one count. V gene TRBV27 combines with J gene TRBJ1-6; D is ambiguous. Trimming cost V 3 bases and J 7 bases, with 13 bases left between them. Per germline, CDR1 MNHEY and CDR2 SMNVEV (reference sequence). The CDR3 consists of 15 residues. This CDR3 is CASSFLSQSNSPLHF. In DNA form, the CDR3 reads TGTGCCAGCAGTTTTCTCTCACAGAGCAATTCACCCCTCCACTTT.